These 23 T cell receptor beta chains came from one sample sequenced in a study of control samples from healthy donors and cancer patients. Repertoires were generated with immunoSEQ multiplex PCR, while TCRdb's copy carries only in-frame clones and drops some. The sample has 110,000 to 150,000 clones; 75% to 90% are singletons. The sample was blood. The receptors derive from a woman in her 30s in good health.

The V gene is TRBV7-2, the J gene TRBJ1-1; D ambiguous. V lost 1 base, J lost 8 bases, and 11 bases lay in between. The CDR3 is 13 amino acids. Germline CDR1 is SGHTA and CDR2 is FQGNSA. CDR3 nucleotides: TGTGCCAGCAGCTTAGTGCCCGGGAGAGAAGCTTTCTTT. This codes for CASSLVPGREAFF.

The rearrangement uses TRBV20-1 and TRBJ1-6, with D tentatively TRBD1 (5 bases). V shed 3 bases and J shed 3 bases, with 12 bases lying between them. This CDR3 contains 15 residues. CDR1 is DFQATT and CDR2 is SNEGSKA in the germline V gene (reference sequence). The CDR3 loop reads CSASTGYLYNSPLHF. DNA of the CDR3: TGCAGTGCTAGTACAGGTTACCTCTATAATTCACCCCTCCACTTT.

The gene calls are TRBV6-6 and TRBJ1-1; TRBD1 agrees at 7 bases. Losses at the gene ends were 6 bases for V and 1 base for J; bases not matched to a gene: 5. This CDR3 has 14 residues. In germline, CDR1 is MNHNY, CDR2 SVGAGI (reference sequence). The CDR3 loop is CASRQQGWNTEAFF. CDR3 bases: TGTGCCAGCAGGCAACAGGGGTGGAACACTGAAGCTTTCTTT.

The sample holds one count of this clone. The chain is built from TRBV18 and TRBJ2-1, with 12 bases fitting TRBD1. In germline, CDR1 is KGHSH, CDR2 LQKENI. Germline trimming cut 4 bases from V and 7 bases from J; bases unmatched to any gene: 5. CDR3 length: 15 amino acids. The CDR3 is CASSLGQGAENEQFF. In nucleotides, the CDR3 is TGTGCCAGCTCACTGGGACAGGGGGCTGAGAATGAGCAGTTCTTC.

The V gene is TRBV28, the J gene TRBJ1-4; no clear D gene. This CDR3 comprises 12 residues. CDR1 is MDHEN and CDR2 is SYDVKM in the germline V gene. Trimming pared 4 bases from V and 8 bases from J, leaving 8 bases between. The CDR3 coding sequence is TGTGCCAGCAGTTCTACATCAGAAAAACTGTTTTTT. This encodes CASSSTSEKLFF. Combining the CDR3 with reference TRBV28 and TRBJ1-4 gives the whole variable domain DVKVTQSSRYLVKRTGEKVFLECVQDMDHENMFWYRQDPGLGLRLIYFSYDVKMKEKGDIPEGYSVSREKKERFSLILESASTNQTSMYLCASSSTSEKLFFGSGTQLSVL.

About this clone: Distinct nucleotide sequences in the sample also encode this CDR3. The rearrangement joins TRBV18 to TRBJ1-1; no clear D. Trimming stripped 6 bases from V and 1 base from J, with 9 bases between. The CDR3 consists of 13 residues. In germline, CDR1 is KGHSH, CDR2 LQKENI. The CDR3 DNA reads TGTGCCAGCTCTCCGGTCAGGAACACTGAAGCTTTCTTT. Its translation: CASSPVRNTEAFF. The whole variable domain, remainder taken from reference TRBV18 and TRBJ1-1, is NAGVMQNPRHLVRRRGQEARLRCSPMKGHSHVYWYRQLPEEGLKFMVYLQKENIIDESGMPKERFSAEFPKEGPSILRIQQVVRGDSAAYFCASSPVRNTEAFFGQGTRLTVV.

This rearrangement joins TRBV5-6 to TRBJ2-1; TRBD1 matches 8 bases. V was pared by 4 bases and J by 8 bases, with 14 bases of the junction left unmatched. The CDR3 runs 16 residues. Looked up from germline, CDR1 is SGHDT and CDR2 is YYEEEE. CDR3 in DNA: TGTGCCAGCAGCCTGCCGGACAGGGAGCTTGCCCATGAGCAGTTCTTC. Its translation is CASSLPDRELAHEQFF.

The chain is built from TRBV7-2 and TRBJ1-4; perhaps TRBD1 as D (6 bases). Trimming took 1 base from V and 7 from J, leaving 13 bases between them. CDR3 length: 15 amino acids. Germline CDR1 and CDR2: SGHTA and FQGNSA. In DNA, the CDR3 is TGTGCCAGCAGCTTAGACGGGACAAAAGGTGAAAAACTGTTTTTT. Translation gives CASSLDGTKGEKLFF.

The V call is TRBV7-2, the J call TRBJ1-1, with D tentatively TRBD1 (6 bases). Trimming took 2 bases from V and 5 from J, leaving 12 bases between them. Looked up from germline, CDR1 is SGHTA and CDR2 is FQGNSA. CDR3 size: 14 residues. CDR3 sequence: CASSLHGGGTEAFF. CDR3 sequence (DNA): TGTGCCAGCAGCTTACACGGAGGGGGAACTGAAGCTTTCTTT.

The V call is TRBV10-3, the J call TRBJ1-3; D unresolved. This CDR3 has 15 amino acids. Germline lookup yields CDR1 ENHRY and CDR2 SYGVKD. Trimming cost V 0 bases and J 0 bases, with 6 bases left between them. The CDR3 nucleotides read TGTGCCATCAGTGAGTCCTTCTACTCTGGAAACACCATATATTTT. Translated: CAISESFYSGNTIYF.

The chain recombines TRBV3-1 (or the pseudogene TRBV3-2) with TRBJ2-3; D not certain. The CDR3 sequence is 16 residues long. Germline loops: CDR1 LGHDT, CDR2 YNNKEL (reference sequence). The V end was cut by 2 bases, the J end by 8 bases, with 20 bases between. CDR3 sequence reads: CASSQRSAFKEGTQYF. The CDR3 nucleotides are TGTGCCAGCAGCCAAAGGTCAGCGTTCAAAGAAGGTACGCAGTATTTT.

This clone was found once. The rearrangement links TRBV5-4 to TRBJ2-3, with 8 positions matching TRBD2. The germline V gene has CDR1 SGHNT and CDR2 YYREEE (reference sequence). There are 16 residues in the CDR3. V lost 4 bases to trimming and J lost 2 bases; unmatched junction nucleotides: 9. The CDR3 region is CASSLGGREVTDTQYF. The CDR3 DNA is TGTGCCAGCAGCCTGGGGGGGCGGGAGGTCACAGATACGCAGTATTTT.

The rearrangement uses TRBV7-2 and TRBJ2-6; TRBD1 matches at 9 bases. Germline values: CDR1 SGHTA, CDR2 FQGNSA. The CDR3 runs to 16 residues. The J segment lost 2 bases and the V segment lost 3 bases, leaving 2 bases of the junction unmatched. CDR3 sequence reads: CASSFNRGPGANVLTF. The CDR3 nucleotides are TGTGCCAGCAGCTTCAACAGGGGGCCTGGGGCCAACGTCCTGACTTTC.

V is TRBV12-5 and J is TRBJ2-7; 11 nucleotides match TRBD2. Losses at the gene ends were 1 base for V and 2 bases for J; bases not matched to a gene: 7. Germline loops: CDR1 LGHNT, CDR2 FRNRAP. This CDR3 comprises 17 residues. The CDR3 coding sequence is TGTGCTAGTGGTTTGGCTACCGGGACTAGCGGAGCCTACGAGCAGTACTTC. It is translated as CASGLATGTSGAYEQYF.

V usage is TRBV12-3 or TRBV12-4 and J usage is TRBJ1-6; D is undetermined. The CDR3 runs 13 residues. V lost 1 base, J lost 6 bases, and 4 bases lay in between. CDR3 DNA: TGTGCCAGCAGTTTAGAAAGTAATTCACCCCTCCACTTT. Its translation is CASSLESNSPLHF.

The chain joins TRBV30 to TRBJ2-1, with 8 bases matching TRBD2. This CDR3 comprises 12 residues. Germline assignment: CDR1 GTSNPN and CDR2 SVGIG (reference sequence). The CDR3, as DNA: TGTGCACAGACCGGGACTAGCAATGAGCAGTTCTTC. Its protein product is CAQTGTSNEQFF.

The chain links TRBV3-1 (or the pseudogene TRBV3-2) to TRBJ2-1; D is unclear. Between the trimmed V and J ends, which lost 5 bases and 0 bases, there was a span of 5 bases. Germline V CDR1 and CDR2: LGHDT, YNNKEL (reference sequence). The CDR3 runs 13 residues. The DNA of the CDR3 is TGTGCCAGCAGCGCAGACTCCTACAATGAGCAGTTCTTC. It yields the protein CASSADSYNEQFF.

The CDR3 sequence: CASRGLAVYEQYF. In DNA form, the CDR3 reads TGTGCCAGCAGAGGACTAGCGGTATACGAGCAGTACTTC. The chain recombines TRBV2 with TRBJ2-7, with 10 positions matching TRBD2. The CDR3 loop spans 13 amino acids. Trimming cost V 6 bases and J 4 bases; bases outside gene matches: 3. Germline V lookup: CDR1 SNHLY, CDR2 FYNNEI.

J is TRBJ1-4 and V is TRBV14; 7 bases are shared with TRBD1. V was clipped by 4 bases and J by 3 bases; unmatched bases: 8. This CDR3 is 16 amino acids long. CDR1 and CDR2 (germline): SGHDN, FVKESK. CDR3 in amino acids: CASSPITGAPNEKLFF. In DNA, the CDR3 is TGTGCCAGCAGCCCGATTACAGGGGCCCCTAATGAAAAACTGTTTTTT.

V gene TRBV7-9 combines with J gene TRBJ1-2; TRBD1 is a possible D gene (6 bases). CDR1 is SEHNR and CDR2 is FQNEAQ in the germline V gene (reference sequence). This CDR3 is built from 14 residues. V lost 2 bases to trimming and J lost 6 bases, with 13 bases between them. CDR3 coding DNA: TGTGCCAGCAGCTTATTTCAAACAGGGAATGGCTACACCTTC. Encoded protein: CASSLFQTGNGYTF. The whole variable domain, filled in from reference TRBV7-9 and TRBJ1-2, reads DTGVSQNPRHKITKRGQNVTFRCDPISEHNRLYWYRQTLGQGPEFLTYFQNEAQLEKSRLLSDRFSAERPKGSFSTLEIQRTEQGDSAMYLCASSLFQTGNGYTFGSGTRLTVV.

The genes are TRBV10-2 and TRBJ2-3, with 10 bases that match TRBD2. With 5 bases clipped from V and 2 bases from J, the junction kept 4 bases outside the gene matches. Per germline, CDR1 WSHSY and CDR2 SAAADI. The CDR3 is made up of 15 amino acids. The CDR3 sequence: CASSRAGGATDTQYF. The CDR3 DNA is TGCGCCAGCAGTCGAGCGGGGGGGGCCACAGATACGCAGTATTTT.

The chain recombines TRBV10-3 with TRBJ1-4; maybe TRBD1 (6 bases). CDR1 ENHRY and CDR2 SYGVKD come from the germline V gene. CDR3 length equals 13 residues. Deletions cut 5 bases from V and 6 bases from J, with 10 bases between. The CDR3 DNA reads as TGTGCCATCAGTCAGGGGCGGGATGAAAAACTGTTTTTT. Amino acid sequence: CAISQGRDEKLFF.

The chain joins TRBV7-8 to TRBJ1-3; no reliable D call. CDR3 length: 15 amino acids. Germline CDR1 is SGHVS and CDR2 is FQNEAQ. V was pared by 8 bases and J by 0 bases, with 14 bases between. This CDR3 is CASFPETSSGNTIYF. The CDR3 coding sequence is TGTGCCAGCTTTCCTGAAACGAGCTCTGGAAACACCATATATTTT.